The 19 T cell receptor beta chains given below trace back to one sample, sequenced in a study of cytomegalovirus exposure and HLA in healthy donors. Method: immunoSEQ multiplex PCR; TCRdb's copy keeps in-frame clones and lacks some. The sample contains about 130,000 clones, about 90% of which appear only once. The sequenced sample was PBMCs. The receptors come from a man under 40 in good health and CMV-seronegative.

V and J are TRBV30 and TRBJ2-5; D might be TRBD1 (6 bases). Germline V gives CDR1 GTSNPN, CDR2 SVGIG (reference sequence). With 8 bases removed from V and 2 bases from J, the gap between germline ends came to 9 bases. The CDR3 extends over 11 amino acids. CDR3 residues: CAGDNQETQYF. CDR3 DNA sequence: TGTGCCGGGGACAATCAAGAGACCCAGTACTTC.

This clone is a singleton in its sample. This chain links TRBV7-2 with TRBJ2-1; D perhaps matches TRBD2 (7 bases). From germline, CDR1 is SGHTA and CDR2 FQGNSA. Trimming stripped 5 bases from V and 0 bases from J, with 11 bases between. There are 15 residues in the CDR3. The DNA for the CDR3 is TGTGCCAGCAGCGCCCGGGGGGCCTCCTACAATGAGCAGTTCTTC. Amino acids: CASSARGASYNEQFF.

V usage is TRBV4-1 and J usage is TRBJ2-2; 10 nucleotides agree with TRBD1. CDR3 length equals 16 residues. Germline CDR1 reads MGHRA; CDR2 reads YSYEKL. V lost 4 bases to trimming and J lost 6 bases; unmatched junction nucleotides: 8. The CDR3 DNA is TGCGCCAGCAGCCCCTACGACAGGGGGCCCTCCGGGGAGCTGTTTTTT. It yields the protein CASSPYDRGPSGELFF.

This chain uses TRBV10-1 with TRBJ1-3; possible D gene TRBD1, 6 bases. The CDR3 extends over 14 amino acids. V dropped 6 bases and J dropped 0 bases, with 9 bases sitting between them. CDR1 is WNHNN, CDR2 SYGVQD, per germline (reference sequence). In DNA, the CDR3 is TGCGCCAGCAGCGAAGGGGGCTCTGGAAACACCATATATTTT. Amino acids: CASSEGGSGNTIYF.

The chain carries TRBV9 and TRBJ2-1; D is perhaps TRBD2 (6 bases). V was cut by 2 bases and J by 9 bases, with 15 bases left in between. The CDR3 runs to 14 residues. Germline V CDR1 and CDR2: SGDLS, YYNGEE. CDR3 sequence: CASSVGGDVGEQFF. The DNA of the CDR3 is TGTGCCAGCAGCGTTGGCGGGGACGTGGGTGAGCAGTTCTTC.

The CDR3 spells CASSKAREQFF. The CDR3 bases are TGTGCCAGCAGCAAGGCGAGGGAGCAGTTCTTC. V usage is TRBV11-2 and J usage is TRBJ2-1; no clear D. Between the trimmed V and J ends, which lost 5 bases and 10 bases, there was a span of 9 bases. Germline V lookup: CDR1 SGHAT, CDR2 FQNNGV. CDR3 size: 11 residues. The full variable domain, with the rest looked up from reference TRBV11-2 and TRBJ2-1, is EAGVAQSPRYKIIEKRQSVAFWCNPISGHATLYWYQQILGQGPKLLIQFQNNGVVDDSQLPKDRFSAERLKGVDSTLKIQPAKLEDSAVYLCASSKAREQFFGPGTRLTVL.

The chain combines TRBV5-1 with TRBJ2-7; weak D call: TRBD2 (6 bases). The V gene's germline CDR1 is SGHRS and CDR2 YFSETQ. The CDR3 extends over 14 amino acids. Trimming pared 4 bases from V and 2 bases from J, leaving 13 bases between. The CDR3 is CASSTGDFAYEQYF. CDR3 in DNA: TGCGCCAGCAGCACGGGGGACTTTGCCTACGAGCAGTACTTC.

V gene TRBV7-9 combines with J gene TRBJ2-5; D is possibly TRBD2 (5 bases). Germline V CDR1 and CDR2: SEHNR, FQNEAQ (reference sequence). V was shortened by 11 bases and J by 5 bases, with 24 bases between the two germline ends. The CDR3 contains 15 residues. The CDR3 DNA reads TGTGCCGAAAGTCCGGCGGGCCAAGGTATGGAGACCCAGTACTTC. This sequence encodes CAESPAGQGMETQYF.

This clone came up a few times. The chain couples TRBV6-6 to TRBJ2-2; 9 positions agree with TRBD2. Germline V gives CDR1 MNHNY, CDR2 SVGAGI (reference sequence). V lost 11 bases to trimming and J lost 0 bases; unmatched junction nucleotides: 10. The CDR3 is made up of 16 amino acids. In nucleotides, the CDR3 is TGTGCCTCGAGGACTAGCGAGTTGGCGAACACCGGGGAGCTGTTTTTT. Translated, it gives CASRTSELANTGELFF.

The chain carries TRBV2 and TRBJ2-2, with D possibly matching TRBD2 (5 bases). This CDR3 comprises 16 residues. Trimming took 3 bases from V and 5 from J, leaving 16 bases between them. Looked up from germline, CDR1 is SNHLY and CDR2 is FYNNEI. The CDR3 bases are TGTGCCAGCAGTGATGGGGTTAGCGCGCAGACCGGGGAGCTGTTTTTT. As protein: CASSDGVSAQTGELFF.

V and J are TRBV5-4 and TRBJ1-1; the D gene is possibly TRBD1 (5 bases). This CDR3 comprises 13 residues. V was pared by 4 bases and J by 7 bases, with 14 bases between. Germline V gene data show CDR1 as SGHNT and CDR2 as YYREEE (reference sequence). The CDR3 DNA reads TGTGCCAGCAGCATCGGAGGGAGGGGTGAAGCTTTCTTT. It is translated as CASSIGGRGEAFF.

The chain links TRBV11-2 to TRBJ2-7; TRBD2 matches 8 bases. CDR1 and CDR2 (germline): SGHAT, FQNNGV. Unmatched junction bases numbered 5, after V lost 1 base and J lost 6 bases. This CDR3 has 14 residues. The DNA of the CDR3 is TGTGCCAGCAGCTTAGCGGGAGGGCCATTCGAGCAGTACTTC. Its translation is CASSLAGGPFEQYF.

The rearrangement links TRBV6-5 to TRBJ1-1, with D perhaps matching TRBD1 (5 bases). The CDR3 consists of 14 residues. V was cut by 8 bases and J by 0 bases, with 13 bases left in between. Per germline, CDR1 MNHEY and CDR2 SVGAGI. CDR3 residues: CASRRQQMNTEAFF. The CDR3 DNA is TGTGCCAGCCGCCGACAGCAAATGAACACTGAAGCTTTCTTT.

The V gene is TRBV5-6, the J gene TRBJ1-2; maybe TRBD1 (6 bases). With 0 bases removed from V and 7 bases from J, the gap between germline ends came to 22 bases. The CDR3 covers 17 residues. CDR1 is SGHDT, CDR2 YYEEEE, per germline. The CDR3 loop reads CASSLAGTTPSTAGYTF. For the CDR3, the DNA is TGTGCCAGCAGCTTGGCCGGGACAACACCATCAACGGCTGGCTACACCTTC.

The genes are TRBV6-4 and TRBJ2-7; 8 bases align to TRBD1. The CDR3 loop spans 19 amino acids. V was clipped by 2 bases and J by 0 bases; unmatched bases: 15. Germline V gene data show CDR1 as MRHNA and CDR2 as SNTAGT. CDR3 in amino acids: CASSDGEDRALPISYEQYF. CDR3 coding DNA: TGTGCCAGCAGTGACGGGGAGGACAGGGCCCTTCCAATCTCCTACGAGCAGTACTTC.

The gene calls are TRBV7-8 and TRBJ2-1, with D hard to call. The V gene's germline CDR1 is SGHVS and CDR2 FQNEAQ. V dropped 1 base and J dropped 10 bases, with 11 bases sitting between them. The CDR3 is 13 amino acids. The CDR3 loop reads CASSLEVRAEQFF. In DNA form, the CDR3 reads TGTGCCAGCAGCTTAGAAGTTCGAGCGGAGCAGTTCTTC. Drawing the rest from reference TRBV7-8 and TRBJ2-1, the complete variable domain is GAGVSQSPRYKVAKRGQDVALRCDPISGHVSLFWYQQALGQGPEFLTYFQNEAQLDKSGLPSDRFFAERPEGSVSTLKIQRTQQEDSAVYLCASSLEVRAEQFFGPGTRLTVL.

The chain uses TRBV11-2 and TRBJ2-7, with D unclear. This CDR3 region has 11 residues. From germline, CDR1 is SGHAT and CDR2 FQNNGV. The V and J ends lost 5 bases and 4 bases respectively, with 6 bases between them. CDR3 loop: CASSPEYEQYF. In nucleotides, the CDR3 is TGTGCCAGCAGCCCGGAGTACGAGCAGTACTTC.

V gene TRBV9 combines with J gene TRBJ2-5; no definite D call. Germline V gene lookup returns CDR1 SGDLS and CDR2 YYNGEE. V shed 1 base and J shed 1 base, with 5 bases lying between them. This CDR3 spans 13 amino acids. CDR3 sequence: CASSVRFQETQYF. The DNA of the CDR3 is TGTGCCAGCAGCGTACGGTTCCAAGAGACCCAGTACTTC.

The rearrangement uses TRBV5-1 and TRBJ2-7; 7 bases are shared with TRBD2. CDR1 and CDR2 from the germline V gene are SGHRS and YFSETQ. The CDR3 sequence is 15 residues long. V trimming: 4 bases; J trimming: 3 bases; junction bases outside the gene matches: 10. CDR3 loop: CASSPFLRESYEQYF. CDR3 bases: TGCGCCAGCAGCCCCTTCTTGCGGGAGAGCTACGAGCAGTACTTC.